The source of this TCR beta chain is a study of blood T cells in healthy people across ages. Points from the study as a whole: Donor CMV infection status was unknown, possibly confounding age-related changes in expanded clonotypes. Diversity estimated from one million T cells was considered an underestimate. Researchers report that TCR beta diversity correlated strongly with naive T cell percentage.

About this clonotype itself: The antigen remains unidentified.

Trimming removed 4 bases at V and 0 bases at J, with 15 bases between. The CDR3 totals 15 residues. Germline V gene data show CDR1 as SQVTM and CDR2 as ANQGSEA. Drawn from each donor were 7.5 to 10 milliliters of peripheral blood. Then a second PCR, running roughly 7 to 11 cycles, was carried out with a sample-barcoded 5' primer and a J-beta primer mix. Each CDR3 protein is one row after TCRdb ran MiXCR on the 5' RACE reads. The repertoire has more than 1.4 million distinct CDR3 sequences, roughly 40% of them found once; the top ten carry roughly 7.7%. This chain links TRBV29-1 with TRBJ1-1; D may be TRBD1 (5 bases). The sequence came from a young woman in good health. Sequenced material: blood. CDR3 residues: CSVGGSGGMNTEAFF. CDR3 DNA sequence: TGCAGCGTTGGTGGCTCGGGGGGAATGAACACTGAAGCTTTCTTT.